The present TCR beta chain was sequenced within a study of identical twins. Study results and limitations: Models predicted less out-of-frame TCR alpha sharing in monozygotic twins than was found.

CDR3 length: 14 amino acids. From germline, CDR1 is SGHNT and CDR2 YENEEA. Trimming stripped 4 bases from V and 7 bases from J, with 13 bases between. This clonotype has more than one count but fewer than ten. The antigen is not known. MiXCR, applied by TCRdb to the 5' RACE reads, yields one record per CDR3 protein. Altogether about 470,000 distinct CDR3 sequences are present, about 24% being singletons, with the ten largest covering roughly 2.8%. These same data were also listed under a study on T cells expressing NK-cell markers.

The sample comprised CD4+ T cells sorted from blood. This receptor was identified in a young woman in good health. This sequence joins TRBV11-3 and TRBJ2-2; no clear D. CDR3: CASSSGPFGGELFF. Written as DNA, the CDR3 is TGTGCCAGCAGCTCCGGGCCCTTCGGCGGGGAGCTGTTTTTT.